The 8 T cell receptor beta chains below come from one sample, sequenced in a study of T cell responses to AZD1222 COVID-19 vaccine. Only in-frame clones appear in the TCRdb table, and some are missing; sequencing was by immunoSEQ multiplex PCR. The table lists 75,000 to 85,000 clones, 87% of them singletons. Sample: peripheral blood, taken 28 days after the second AZD1222 dose. The receptor set was obtained from an adult who received the AZD1222 COVID-19 vaccine.

This chain connects TRBV7-3 to TRBJ2-3; 9 nucleotides agree with TRBD2. CDR3 length: 16 residues. CDR1 SGHTA and CDR2 FQGTGA come from the germline V gene. V shed 7 bases, J shed 2 bases, and the junction held 10 bases outside the gene matches. CDR3 region: CASNPGASGATDTQYF. CDR3 coding DNA: TGTGCCAGCAACCCCGGGGCTAGCGGGGCCACAGATACGCAGTATTTT.

This chain connects TRBV18 to TRBJ2-7; 7 bases agree with TRBD2. This CDR3 comprises 16 residues. Germline V gene lookup returns CDR1 KGHSH and CDR2 LQKENI. V shed 3 bases and J 4 bases; nucleotides not matched to a gene: 12. In nucleotides, the CDR3 is TGTGCCAGCTCACCGGCATCGGGGGGAAGAGGATACGAGCAGTACTTC. Its translation: CASSPASGGRGYEQYF.

This clone was observed a few times. The J gene is TRBJ2-3, the V gene TRBV6-1; a weak D match, TRBD2 (6 bases). This CDR3 comprises 13 residues. The V gene's germline CDR1 is MNHNS and CDR2 SASEGT. Trimming shortened V by 2 bases and J by 6 bases, and 9 bases separated the two germline ends. CDR3 bases: TGTGCCAGCAGTGAATTCCGGGGGGATACGCAGTATTTT. Translated: CASSEFRGDTQYF.

This clone has just one count. This CDR3 reads CASSSDTASNTEAFF. The CDR3 nucleotides read TGTGCCAGCAGCTCGGACACCGCGTCGAACACTGAAGCTTTCTTT. The genes are TRBV2 and TRBJ1-1; the D gene is possibly TRBD1 (5 bases). CDR1 and CDR2 (germline): SNHLY, FYNNEI. The CDR3 sequence is 15 residues long. V gave up 6 bases and J gave up 1 base, with 15 bases separating them.

This chain joins TRBV11-2 and TRBJ1-2; D is undetermined. Trimming removed 1 base at V and 5 bases at J, with 11 bases between. The length of the CDR3 is 14 residues. Germline V CDR1 and CDR2: SGHAT, FQNNGV. The CDR3 is CASSLVGDLYGYTF. The CDR3 region has the DNA TGTGCCAGCAGCTTAGTCGGTGATCTGTATGGCTACACCTTC.

The rearrangement uses TRBV5-1 and TRBJ2-2; D gene uncertain. Germline V lookup: CDR1 SGHRS, CDR2 YFSETQ. CDR3 size: 14 residues. V was shortened by 4 bases and J by 0 bases, with 7 bases between the two germline ends. Here the CDR3 DNA reads TGCGCCAGCAGCGTGGGAACGAACACCGGGGAGCTGTTTTTT. It specifies CASSVGTNTGELFF.

V is TRBV5-1 and J is TRBJ2-2; D possibly corresponds to TRBD2 (5 bases). This CDR3 is 16 amino acids long. Germline assignment: CDR1 SGHRS and CDR2 YFSETQ. The ends were cut back, 4 bases at V and 1 base at J, with 14 bases in the middle. The CDR3 DNA reads TGCGCCAGCAGCCCCCGGGGTCGGGGGAACACCGGGGAGCTGTTTTTT. Its protein product is CASSPRGRGNTGELFF. Based on the CDR3 plus reference TRBV5-1 and TRBJ2-2, the full variable domain is KAGVTQTPRYLIKTRGQQVTLSCSPISGHRSVSWYQQTPGQGLQFLFEYFSETQRNKGNFPGRFSGRQFSNSRSEMNVSTLELGDSALYLCASSPRGRGNTGELFFGEGSRLTVL.

This chain connects TRBV4-1 to TRBJ1-2; D may be TRBD1 (5 bases). This CDR3 region has 15 residues. V lost 0 bases, J lost 8 bases, and 16 bases lay in between. The germline V gene has CDR1 MGHRA and CDR2 YSYEKL. CDR3 residues: CASSQDNYGARGYTF. Written as DNA, the CDR3 is TGCGCCAGCAGCCAAGATAATTATGGGGCCCGCGGCTACACCTTC.